Listed below are T cell receptor beta chains from one sample, sequenced in a study of cytomegalovirus exposure and HLA in healthy donors. Some clones are missing from TCRdb's copy, which holds only in-frame ones; the method was immunoSEQ multiplex PCR. In the table there are approximately 180,000 clones, about 84% of which are singletons. The sample taken for sequencing was PBMCs. These receptors originate from a woman between 18 and 29 years old in good health and CMV-seronegative. Each CDR3 is given with its conserved first and last residue. A D gene is named only where the DNA matches it firmly. Size values are once, few and many counts, or a class for expanded clones, and some rows have none.

j_gene	abundance	v_gene	d_gene	CDR3aa	CDR3nt
TRBJ1-2	.	TRBV19	.	CASSSPQATNYGYTF	TGTGCCAGTAGTAGTCCTCAGGCGACGAACTATGGCTACACCTTC
TRBJ2-3	.	TRBV18	.	CASSPPYDTDTQYF	TGTGCCAGCTCACCACCCTATGACACAGATACGCAGTATTTT
TRBJ2-5	few	TRBV10-3	.	CASHPIVPSHF	TGTGCCTCCCACCCTATTGTCCCGTCCCACTTC
TRBJ2-1	.	TRBV6-1	.	CASIMASYNEQFF	TGTGCCAGCATAATGGCCTCCTACAATGAGCAGTTCTTC
TRBJ1-5	.	TRBV18	.	CASSKERGQYSNQPQHF	TGTGCCAGCTCCAAAGAACGAGGACAGTATAGCAATCAGCCCCAGCATTTT
TRBJ1-1	.	TRBV25-1	TRBD1	CATGQGPNTEAFF	TGTGCCACCGGACAGGGGCCGAACACTGAAGCTTTCTTT
TRBJ1-2	.	TRBV25-1	TRBD1	CASSEIGTAHYGYTF	TGTGCCAGCAGCGAGATAGGGACAGCACACTATGGCTACACCTTC
TRBJ2-1	.	TRBV9	TRBD2	CASSVGLAGGAPSYNEQFF	TGTGCCAGCAGCGTAGGACTAGCGGGAGGGGCCCCCTCCTACAATGAGCAGTTCTTC
TRBJ1-1	.	TRBV7-9	.	CASSLLSTRNTEAFF	TGTGCCAGCAGCTTATTAAGTACCAGGAACACTGAAGCTTTCTTT
TRBJ1-4	.	TRBV30	TRBD1	CASTWTGRNEKLFF	TGTGCCTCCACCTGGACAGGCAGAAATGAAAAACTGTTTTTT
TRBJ1-6	.	TRBV6-1	.	CASSEGSSYNSPLHF	TGTGCCAGCAGTGAAGGGAGCTCCTATAATTCACCCCTCCACTTT
TRBJ2-7	.	TRBV5-6	TRBD2	CASIGGVAGRSYEQYF	TGTGCCAGCATTGGGGGAGTAGCGGGAAGGTCCTACGAGCAGTACTTC
TRBJ2-5	.	TRBV27	TRBD1	CASRGQGNQETQYF	TGTGCCAGCAGAGGACAGGGGAACCAAGAGACCCAGTACTTC
TRBJ2-5	.	TRBV10-3	TRBD2	CAISASGSPETQYF	TGTGCCATCAGTGCTAGCGGGAGTCCAGAGACCCAGTACTTC
TRBJ2-1	.	TRBV25-1	TRBD2	CASSDLLAGVIGDEQFF	TGTGCCAGCAGTGATTTACTAGCGGGGGTCATTGGGGATGAGCAGTTCTTC
TRBJ2-1	once	TRBV10-1	TRBD2	CASSDEGLAISSEQFF	TGCGCCAGCAGTGATGAGGGACTAGCGATAAGTAGTGAGCAGTTCTTC
TRBJ2-7	.	TRBV28	TRBD2	CASSWSLAGGRYEQYF	TGTGCCAGCAGTTGGAGTCTGGCGGGAGGGCGTTACGAGCAGTACTTC
TRBJ2-3	.	TRBV7-3	TRBD2	CASSLIAGGQTDTQYF	TGTGCCAGCAGCTTAATAGCGGGGGGGCAAACAGATACGCAGTATTTT
TRBJ2-3	.	TRBV6-1	.	CASSESHGDTQYF	TGTGCCAGCAGTGAATCTCACGGGGATACGCAGTATTTT
TRBJ1-1	.	TRBV18	.	CASRRAGQDTEAFF	TGTGCCAGCCGACGAGCGGGTCAGGACACTGAAGCTTTCTTT
TRBJ1-5	.	TRBV6-1	.	CASMDYDQPQHF	TGTGCCAGCATGGACTACGATCAGCCCCAGCATTTT
TRBJ2-1	once	TRBV5-1	TRBD2	CASSQAGTAYNEQFF	TGCGCCAGCAGCCAAGCGGGGACCGCCTACAATGAGCAGTTCTTC
TRBJ2-1	.	TRBV2	TRBD2	CASSGASGAYNEQFF	TGTGCCAGCAGTGGGGCTAGCGGTGCCTACAATGAGCAGTTCTTC
TRBJ2-7	.	TRBV5-4	TRBD1	CASSSTWTGFPNEQYF	TGTGCCAGCAGCTCCACATGGACAGGGTTCCCCAACGAGCAGTACTTC
TRBJ2-7	once	TRBV18	TRBD2	CASSPSGSNPYEQYF	TGTGCCAGCTCACCTAGCGGGTCCAACCCCTACGAGCAGTACTTC
TRBJ2-3	.	TRBV7-7	TRBD2	CASSSSGRSDTQYF	TGTGCCAGCAGTTCTAGCGGGAGATCAGATACGCAGTATTTT
TRBJ1-1	.	TRBV21-1	.	CASSSGWDTEAFF	TGTGCCAGCAGCTCGGGATGGGACACTGAAGCTTTCTTT
TRBJ2-1	.	TRBV7-2	TRBD2	CASRSRLAGYNEQFF	TGTGCCAGCAGGTCCAGACTAGCGGGGTACAATGAGCAGTTCTTC
TRBJ1-1	.	TRBV19	.	CASITGLRNTEAFF	TGTGCCAGTATCACGGGACTTCGGAACACTGAAGCTTTCTTT
TRBJ1-1	.	TRBV5-6	.	CASGGWGRIEAFF	TGTGCCAGCGGGGGCTGGGGGCGCATTGAAGCTTTCTTT
TRBJ2-3	.	TRBV2	.	CASMVRVSTDTQYF	TGTGCCAGCATGGTTCGCGTTAGCACAGATACGCAGTATTTT
TRBJ1-5	once	TRBV27	.	CASSGGAAFNQPQHF	TGTGCCAGCAGTGGGGGGGCAGCTTTCAATCAGCCCCAGCATTTT
TRBJ2-7	few	TRBV2	TRBD2	CASSPRERGEQYF	TGTGCCAGCAGTCCCAGGGAGCGGGGCGAGCAGTACTTC
TRBJ2-4	.	TRBV11-2	.	CASSPLRRLAKNIQYF	TGTGCCAGCAGCCCTCTGAGGAGGCTAGCCAAAAACATTCAGTACTTC
TRBJ1-1	.	TRBV7-3	.	CASSRKPGTEAFF	TGTGCCAGCAGCCGCAAGCCGGGGACTGAAGCTTTCTTT
TRBJ1-1	once	TRBV2	TRBD1	CASRPEQGSEAFF	TGTGCCAGCAGGCCTGAACAGGGGTCCGAAGCTTTCTTT
TRBJ1-2	.	TRBV30	TRBD1	CAWSVTQGATEGYTF	TGTGCCTGGAGTGTAACTCAGGGGGCGACTGAAGGCTACACCTTC
TRBJ1-1	.	TRBV1	.	CTSSQEQGGGTEAFF	TGCACCAGCAGCCAAGAGCAGGGTGGCGGCACTGAAGCTTTCTTT
TRBJ2-1	.	TRBV5-1	TRBD2	CASSPGLAYNEQFF	TGCGCCAGCAGCCCCGGACTAGCCTACAATGAGCAGTTCTTC
TRBJ1-5	few	TRBV10-3	.	CAISQGNQPQHF	TGTGCCATCTCCCAGGGAAATCAGCCCCAGCATTTT
TRBJ2-7	.	TRBV27	.	CASRAGLHAYEQYF	TGTGCCAGCAGGGCCGGACTCCATGCCTACGAGCAGTACTTC
TRBJ2-7	.	TRBV2	.	CASSDETGLAYEQYF	TGTGCCAGCAGCGATGAGACAGGTCTTGCCTACGAGCAGTACTTC
TRBJ1-2	.	TRBV18	TRBD1	CASSPTSGQGIRNYGYTF	TGTGCCAGCTCACCCACTTCGGGACAGGGGATTAGGAACTATGGCTACACCTTC
TRBJ1-2	.	TRBV19	TRBD1	CASSETGRNYGYTF	TGTGCCAGTAGCGAGACAGGGCGCAACTATGGCTACACCTTC
TRBJ2-3	.	TRBV4-1	.	CASSQVEGGPGDTQYF	TGCGCCAGCAGCCAAGTAGAGGGGGGGCCTGGAGATACGCAGTATTTT
TRBJ2-2	.	TRBV9	.	CASSVRLDTGELFF	TGTGCCAGCAGCGTAAGACTAGACACCGGGGAGCTGTTTTTT
TRBJ2-6	.	TRBV6-4	.	CASSDRGTGANVLTF	TGTGCCAGCAGTGACAGGGGTACCGGGGCCAACGTCCTGACTTTC
TRBJ1-6	.	TRBV27	.	CASSFITWGQGGNSPLHF	TGTGCCAGCAGTTTCATAACCTGGGGGCAGGGCGGTAATTCACCCCTCCACTTT